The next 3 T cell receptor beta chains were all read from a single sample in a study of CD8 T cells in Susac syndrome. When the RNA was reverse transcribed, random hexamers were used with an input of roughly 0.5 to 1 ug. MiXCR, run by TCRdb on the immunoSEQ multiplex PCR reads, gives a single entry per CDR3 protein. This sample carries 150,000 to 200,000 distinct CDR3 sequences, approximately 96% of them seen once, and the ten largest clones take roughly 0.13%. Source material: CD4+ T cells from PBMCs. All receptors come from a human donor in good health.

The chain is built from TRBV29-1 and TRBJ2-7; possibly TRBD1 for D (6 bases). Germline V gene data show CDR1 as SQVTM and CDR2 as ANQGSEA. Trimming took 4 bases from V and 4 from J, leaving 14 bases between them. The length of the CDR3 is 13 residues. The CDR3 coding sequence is TGCAGCGTTGGTAGGAGCAGGGGATACGAGCAGTACTTC. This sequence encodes CSVGRSRGYEQYF.

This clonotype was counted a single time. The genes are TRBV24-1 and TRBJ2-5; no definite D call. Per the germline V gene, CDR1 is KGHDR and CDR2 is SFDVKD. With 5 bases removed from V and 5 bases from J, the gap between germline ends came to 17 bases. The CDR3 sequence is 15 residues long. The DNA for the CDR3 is TGTGCCACCAGTGTGGGCCAGTTCGACGGGGAGACCCAGTACTTC. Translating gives CATSVGQFDGETQYF.

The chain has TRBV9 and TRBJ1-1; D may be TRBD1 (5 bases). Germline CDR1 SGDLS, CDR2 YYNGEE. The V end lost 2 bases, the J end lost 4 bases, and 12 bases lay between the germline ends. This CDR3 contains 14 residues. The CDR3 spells CASSVQGVGTEAFF. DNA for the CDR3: TGTGCCAGCAGCGTTCAGGGTGTAGGCACTGAAGCTTTCTTT.